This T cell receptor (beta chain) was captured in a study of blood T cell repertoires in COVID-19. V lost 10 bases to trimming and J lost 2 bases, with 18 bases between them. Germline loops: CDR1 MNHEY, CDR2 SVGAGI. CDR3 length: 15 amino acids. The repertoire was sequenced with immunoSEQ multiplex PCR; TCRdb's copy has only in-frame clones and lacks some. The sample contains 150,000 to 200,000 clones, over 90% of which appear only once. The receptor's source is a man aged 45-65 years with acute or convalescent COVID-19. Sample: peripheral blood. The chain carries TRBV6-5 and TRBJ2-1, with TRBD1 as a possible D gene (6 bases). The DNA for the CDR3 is TGTGCCACCGTCCCGGGACAAGCGCCCTACAATGAGCAGTTCTTC. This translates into CATVPGQAPYNEQFF.